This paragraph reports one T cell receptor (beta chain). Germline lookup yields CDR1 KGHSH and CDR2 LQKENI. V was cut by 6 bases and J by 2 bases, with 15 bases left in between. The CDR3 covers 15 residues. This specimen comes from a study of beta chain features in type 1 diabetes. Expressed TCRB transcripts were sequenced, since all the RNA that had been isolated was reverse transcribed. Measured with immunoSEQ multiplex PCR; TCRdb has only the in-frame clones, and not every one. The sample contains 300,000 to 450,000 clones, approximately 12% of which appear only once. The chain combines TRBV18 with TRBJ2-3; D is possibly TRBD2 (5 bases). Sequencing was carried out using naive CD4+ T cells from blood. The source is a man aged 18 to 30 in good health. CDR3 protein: CASSSVVGNTDTQYF. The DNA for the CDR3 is TGTGCCAGCTCCTCCGTGGTCGGGAACACAGATACGCAGTATTTT.